The 10 T cell receptor beta chains presented below share a single source sample, sequenced in a study of CD8+ T cells in alopecia areata. The authors extracted RNA and reverse transcribed it into cDNA as the sequencing template. Here immunoSEQ multiplex PCR was the method, and the copy in TCRdb shows in-frame clones only, minus some. The sample includes over 120,000 clones, about 60% of them seen just once. The material sequenced was CD4+ T cells sorted from blood, taken at week 0. The receptor set was obtained from a human donor with alopecia areata.

The genes are TRBV30 and TRBJ1-5; TRBD1 aligns across 8 bases. The CDR3 runs 13 residues. CDR1 is GTSNPN, CDR2 SVGIG, per germline (reference sequence). V lost 3 bases and J lost 6; bases outside the gene matches: 4. As DNA, the CDR3 is TGTGCCTGGAGGGGACAGGAGGGTCAGCCCCAGCATTTT. Amino acids: CAWRGQEGQPQHF.

The chain links TRBV7-3 to TRBJ2-3, with D unclear. The length of the CDR3 is 13 residues. V lost 4 bases and J lost 6, with 11 bases in between. Germline values: CDR1 SGHTA, CDR2 FQGTGA. CDR3 region: CASSSVERDTQYF. As DNA, the CDR3 is TGTGCCAGCAGCTCTGTTGAGAGGGATACGCAGTATTTT.

The rearrangement joins TRBV27 to TRBJ1-2; unclear D gene. V gave up 5 bases and J gave up 4 bases, with 14 bases separating them. The CDR3 totals 14 residues. Germline loops: CDR1 MNHEY, CDR2 SMNVEV (reference sequence). CDR3 sequence reads: CASSIGSDGYGYTF. The CDR3 DNA reads TGTGCCAGCAGTATTGGTTCCGACGGCTATGGCTACACCTTC.

This sequence joins TRBV5-6 and TRBJ1-2; D is possibly TRBD1 (5 bases). CDR3 length equals 15 residues. Germline loops: CDR1 SGHDT, CDR2 YYEEEE. Between the trimmed V and J ends, which lost 3 bases and 0 bases, there was a span of 12 bases. The DNA for the CDR3 is TGTGCCAGCAGCTGGGGGACTGAAGCTAACTATGGCTACACCTTC. Translating gives CASSWGTEANYGYTF.

The V call is TRBV28, the J call TRBJ2-3; D possibly corresponds to TRBD2 (6 bases). This CDR3 has 15 amino acids. Germline V gene sequence: CDR1 MDHEN, CDR2 SYDVKM. V lost 2 bases, J lost 2 bases, and 11 bases lay in between. CDR3 DNA: TGTGCCAGCAGTTTACGGCGGGGCCTCACAGATACGCAGTATTTT. It encodes CASSLRRGLTDTQYF. The entire variable domain, with the rest obtained from reference TRBV28 and TRBJ2-3, is as follows: DVKVTQSSRYLVKRTGEKVFLECVQDMDHENMFWYRQDPGLGLRLIYFSYDVKMKEKGDIPEGYSVSREKKERFSLILESASTNQTSMYLCASSLRRGLTDTQYFGPGTRLTVL.

The chain combines TRBV11-2 with TRBJ2-7; 10 bases line up with TRBD2. Per germline, CDR1 SGHAT and CDR2 FQNNGV. The CDR3 totals 15 residues. J was trimmed by 6 bases and V by 7 bases; bases with no gene match: 12. CDR3: CASTLGGSGGFEQYF. The CDR3 bases are TGTGCCAGCACCCTAGGGGGTAGCGGGGGGTTCGAGCAGTACTTC.

This clone was detected a few times. J is TRBJ2-7 and V is TRBV29-1; D perhaps matches TRBD1 (6 bases). Germline lookup yields CDR1 SQVTM and CDR2 ANQGSEA. Trimming removed 7 bases at V and 7 bases at J, with 14 bases between. The CDR3 runs 11 residues. Written as DNA, the CDR3 is TGCAGCGCCCGACAGGCTTTAGAGCAGTACTTC. It encodes CSARQALEQYF.

This chain connects TRBV5-1 to TRBJ1-2; maybe TRBD1 (6 bases). In germline, CDR1 is SGHRS, CDR2 YFSETQ. The length of the CDR3 is 14 residues. V lost 6 bases and J 7 bases, leaving 19 bases between the germline ends. The CDR3, as DNA: TGCGCCAGCAACCCGGACAGTAAATCCACTGGCTACACCTTC. The encoded protein is CASNPDSKSTGYTF.

This rearrangement joins TRBV6-5 to TRBJ2-6, with D perhaps matching TRBD1 (5 bases). Germline V gives CDR1 MNHEY, CDR2 SVGAGI. CDR3 length: 14 amino acids. The V and J ends lost 4 bases and 4 bases respectively, with 8 bases between them. The CDR3: CASSSGSGANVLTF. The DNA for the CDR3 is TGTGCCAGCAGTTCAGGGTCCGGGGCCAACGTCCTGACTTTC.

The rearrangement uses TRBV5-6 and TRBJ2-5, with D possibly being TRBD1 (5 bases). Trimming pared 0 bases from V and 4 bases from J, leaving 10 bases between. This CDR3 is 14 amino acids long. Germline V gene data show CDR1 as SGHDT and CDR2 as YYEEEE. Written as DNA, the CDR3 is TGTGCCAGCAGCTTGGCGACAGAGTCAGAGACCCAGTACTTC. Translating gives CASSLATESETQYF.